A selection of T cell receptor beta chains follows, all from one sample in a study of T-cell reconstitution after alpha-beta-depleted transplantation in children. TCRdb ran MiXCR on the PCR reads and lists one entry per CDR3 protein. Of 190,000 or so distinct CDR3 sequences in the sample, over 5.5% are singletons; the top ten hold 3% to 3.5%. Here the sequenced sample was PBMCs from the stem cell graft donor, taken from the stem cell graft. The origin of the receptors is a human donor who donated a stem cell graft to a child with Wiskott-Aldrich syndrome. Both conserved end residues are part of each CDR3. Each record gives: V gene, J gene, CDR3 protein.

TRBV29-1	TRBJ2-1	CSVALVLVSYNEQFF
TRBV6-5	TRBJ1-1	CASSRTVNTEAFF
TRBV21-1	TRBJ2-4	CASSKVPRDNVLKNFQYF
TRBV21-1	TRBJ2-5	CASSKGGGGEQETQYF
TRBV20-1	TRBJ2-7	CSAPERQSGYEQYF
TRBV12-3/TRBV12-4	TRBJ2-7	CASSRANLGYEQYF
TRBV5-4	TRBJ1-2	CASSLRDRFNYGYTF
TRBV20-1	TRBJ2-2	CSARELSRREGRVGSGELFF
TRBV5-1	TRBJ2-6	CASSRGGGPTDLTGANVLTF
TRBV29-1	TRBJ2-2	CSVVTGTVGIGELFF
TRBV20-1	TRBJ2-3	CSARDAAGDPDTQYF
TRBV12-3/TRBV12-4	TRBJ2-4	CASRLHTNIQYF
TRBV11-2	TRBJ2-5	CASSPTGERETQYF
TRBV9	TRBJ2-2	CASSVPTRPGAGELFF
TRBV7-9	TRBJ1-5	CASSLQVRGQSNQPQHF
TRBV29-1	TRBJ1-2	CSVVFDSGYYGYTF
TRBV5-5	TRBJ1-1	CANSSSGTVDTEAFF
TRBV12-3/TRBV12-4	TRBJ2-3	CASSFARSQLLTDTQYF
TRBV29-1	TRBJ1-2	CSAKHSQGNYGYTF
TRBV30	TRBJ1-2	CAWSGGLIEDYGYTF
TRBV28	TRBJ1-4	CASSPGGEKLFF
TRBV7-2	TRBJ2-1	CASSLALGDAKFF
TRBV7-2	TRBJ2-7	CASSPTSDEQYF
TRBV21-1	TRBJ1-6	CASSKGGVMNSPLHF
TRBV5-1	TRBJ2-7	CASSHPQGPYEQYF
TRBV12-3/TRBV12-4	TRBJ1-3	CASSFRTVKGNTIYF
TRBV5-1	TRBJ2-3	CASSLEEYTDTQYF
TRBV20-1	TRBJ1-1	CSALKIKNTEAFF
TRBV7-7	TRBJ2-5	CASSFGDRGRETQYF
TRBV6-5	TRBJ2-3	CASSYKAGVSTDTQYF
TRBV20-1	TRBJ1-1	CSARVPGNTEAFF
TRBV20-1	TRBJ2-5	CSAIASETQYF
TRBV5-6	TRBJ2-1	CASSLLAGGSEQFF
TRBV11-3	TRBJ2-3	CASSSPFTDTQYF
TRBV29-1	TRBJ2-4	CSVESVAKNIQYF
TRBV29-1	TRBJ1-3	CSVHSGNTIYF
TRBV5-4	TRBJ1-6	CASSLDAGNRDSPLHF
TRBV18	TRBJ2-7	CASSATGYEQYF